The clone carrying this T cell receptor beta chain has at least ten counts. Read coverage stops 3 residues before the CDR3 terminus; the germline J gene supplies the remainder. Both groups were predominantly of Caucasian heritage. Each donor provided about 5 to 8 ml of heparinized whole blood. These data originate in a study of T cell clonality in common variable immunodeficiency. V was trimmed by 4 bases and J by 7 bases, leaving 19 bases between them. CDR3 length equals 15 residues. CVID and control samples used equivalent genomic DNA input. Repertoires were generated with immunoSEQ multiplex PCR, while TCRdb's copy carries only in-frame clones and drops some. Recorded here are some 52,000 clones, none singletons.

Source material: peripheral blood mononuclear cells. This chain links TRBV12-3 or TRBV12-4 with TRBJ2-5, with a tentative D call TRBD1 (6 bases). The sequence was collected from a person aged 18 to 70 in good health. The CDR3 protein is CASSSRYQGSGTQYF. The part of the CDR3 DNA that was read is TGTGCCAGCAGTTCCCGATACCAGGGGAGTGGGACC.